One TCR beta chain is described in this entry. The antigen it recognizes is unknown. Base qualities are not at hand, and no much larger clone is one base apart. Ophthalmopathy patients had moderately to severely active disease, with a Clinical Activity Score of 3 or more, a NOSPECS grade of 4 or more, and a disease duration of less than 3 months. Any patient with an uncontrolled infection, another autoimmune disease, pregnancy or lactation was excluded. Diagnoses were based on clinical symptoms, serum thyroxine and TRAb, thyroid ultrasound and orbital computed tomography. PBMCs were separated from 10 ml of fresh peripheral blood using Ficoll-Paque density gradient centrifugation. Total RNA was extracted using Trizol reagent, and RNA quality was assessed on an Agilent 2100 Bioanalyzer. This sample is drawn from a study of T cells in Graves' hyperthyroidism and ophthalmopathy (dated by TCRdb to the late 2010s). Looking at the study overall: Peripheral blood was sampled at the time of initial diagnosis, prior to any treatment. In several Graves' hyperthyroidism patients, the study also compared T-cell repertoires from thyroid tissue with T-cell repertoires from blood. TCR V-J signatures able to tell the groups apart were searched for in a discovery cohort of 95 or so patients, of whom under 45 had Graves' ophthalmopathy and some 60 had stable Graves' hyperthyroidism. The approximately 95 discovery patients were divided at random into training and test sets in a 7:3 ratio. TCR Vbeta CDR3 sequencing of 140 or so peripheral blood samples (approximately 44 ophthalmopathy, over 70 hyperthyroidism and roughly 17 progressor patients) is reported in the paper. An independent validation cohort of under 20 hyperthyroidism patients and approximately 17 patients who later progressed to ophthalmopathy tested prospective prediction of ophthalmopathy. Once sampling was done, hyperthyroidism patients were given methimazole at a starting dose of 30 mg daily, whereas ophthalmopathy patients were given high-dose intravenous methylprednisolone. Findings and caveats that apply to the study as a whole: Sample size was not statistically predetermined, and blinding of investigators to group allocation was not performed. In validation, the model predicted progression to ophthalmopathy a median of about 6.8 months before onset, with around 70% sensitivity and about 75% specificity. Ophthalmopathy was separated from stable hyperthyroidism by a 13 V-J signature model, with approximately 86% sensitivity and 81% to 82% specificity obtained in cross-validation and 80%/75% obtained in testing. Blood samples also contained most of the expanded thyroid clonotypes (frequency above 0.001), which suggests that blood repertoires may reflect thyroid immune responses.

The TCR beta CDR3 regions were amplified from RNA transcripts. For the first round of RT-PCR on the TCR CDR3, the HTBI primer set was used together with the Qiagen OneStep RT-PCR kit. The libraries were constructed in a second round of multiplex PCR and then size-selected and purified. Paired-end sequencing of the libraries was performed with 100 bp reads on an Illumina HiSeq2000. The study's processing was this. SOAPnuke was used to process the raw data, with reads discarded if the reads contained adapters or uncalled bases, had a mean Phred below 15, or lacked an exact constant-primer or identifier match. COPE v1.2.5 was used to merge the high-quality paired reads, and each unique nucleotide sequence was defined as a clonotype. MiTCR v1.1 was used to align the clonotypes against IMGT TRBV, TRBD and TRBJ reference segments. The analysis included only V-J combinations with a frequency above 0.0001, which together covered roughly 99% of the repertoires. A TCS score was defined as the ratio of F50 (clonal expansion) to E x V (chaos), with BLOSUM62-based TCRdist applied between CDR3 peptides within each V-J. Welch's t-statistics and random forest reduced fewer than 550 V-J features to under 15, which were used in a naive Bayes classifier (R e1071). The public reads were reprocessed in TCRdb via fastp at Q25 and MiXCR, keeping in-frame beta chains. CDR3 protein sequences are deduplicated, and each keeps its most common genes and DNA. The V and J calls were not made by the authors but by TCRdb's processing. This sample holds 300,000 to 450,000 distinct CDR3 sequences; 15% to 20% were observed only once. The ten top clones hold around 15% of the sample.

V loses 0 bases of germline sequence and J loses 1 base, and the interval between the two ends is 6 bases. The CDR3, cysteine through phenylalanine, is 14 amino acids long. Kept here is only the CDR3 DNA, which spans 42 bases and is read in frame from base 1. The CDR1 and CDR2 encoded by the germline V gene are MNHEY and SVGAGI. Input material: blood. The TCR comes from a woman between 40 and 55 years old with Graves' ophthalmopathy. The receptor chain draws on TRBV6-5 and TRBJ2-5; the D gene is unclear. The CDR3 is CASSYSAIQETQYF. The DNA reads TGTGCCAGCAGTTACTCGGCTATCCAAGAGACCCAGTACTTC.